The 15 T cell receptor beta chains in this list originate from one sample, sequenced in a study of blood T cell repertoires in COVID-19. Clones were sequenced by immunoSEQ multiplex PCR, and TCRdb holds only the in-frame ones, with some missing. Among more than 45,000 clones listed, around 85% were seen once. Sequencing input: peripheral blood. The receptor source for this set is a woman in her 70s with active COVID-19.

V is TRBV29-1 and J is TRBJ2-7; 7 bases align to TRBD1. The CDR3 runs 12 residues. With V trimmed by 6 bases and J by 4 bases, 6 bases remained unmatched. Germline V gives CDR1 SQVTM, CDR2 ANQGSEA. The CDR3: CSVGEQGYEQYF. The CDR3 nucleotides read TGCAGCGTGGGGGAACAGGGGTACGAGCAGTACTTC.

This clone was recorded only once. The chain is built from TRBV7-2 and TRBJ2-2; D call uncertain. Between the trimmed V and J ends, which lost 3 bases and 0 bases, there was a span of 8 bases. Germline lookup yields CDR1 SGHTA and CDR2 FQGNSA. The CDR3 spans 15 residues. This chain's CDR3 is CASSFLGPNTGELFF. DNA for the CDR3: TGTGCCAGCAGCTTCCTAGGTCCGAACACCGGGGAGCTGTTTTTT. Full variable domain (rest looked up from reference TRBV7-2 and TRBJ2-2): GAGVSQSPSNKVTEKGKDVELRCDPISGHTALYWYRQSLGQGLEFLIYFQGNSAPDKSGLPSDRFSAERTGGSVSTLTIQRTQQEDSAVYLCASSFLGPNTGELFFGEGSRLTVL.

The rearrangement links TRBV7-3 to TRBJ2-5; the D gene is possibly TRBD2 (5 bases). Trimming cost V 3 bases and J 4 bases, with 12 bases left between them. This CDR3 spans 14 amino acids. Germline values: CDR1 SGHTA, CDR2 FQGTGA. CDR3 protein: CASSFYGVGETQYF. The CDR3 DNA is TGTGCCAGCAGCTTTTACGGGGTGGGAGAGACCCAGTACTTC.

This sequence joins TRBV7-3 and TRBJ2-1; 13 bases are a match to TRBD2. Losses at the gene ends were 5 bases for V and 3 bases for J; bases not matched to a gene: 4. Germline V gene lookup returns CDR1 SGHTA and CDR2 FQGTGA. The CDR3 contains 16 residues. The CDR3 reads CASSPRTSGSYNEQFF. CDR3 in DNA: TGTGCCAGCAGCCCTAGGACTAGCGGGAGCTACAATGAGCAGTTCTTC.

J is TRBJ1-6 and V is TRBV11-3; D not certain. The V and J ends lost 1 base and 10 bases respectively, with 11 bases between them. The CDR3 sequence is 14 residues long. CDR1 is SGHNT, CDR2 YENEEA, per germline. The CDR3 sequence is CASSLGQDSSPLHF. For the CDR3, the DNA is TGTGCCAGCAGCTTAGGGCAGGATTCCTCACCCCTCCACTTT.

V is TRBV3-1 (or the pseudogene TRBV3-2) and J is TRBJ2-1; the match to TRBD2 covers 15 bases. The germline V gene has CDR1 LGHDT and CDR2 YNNKEL (reference sequence). This CDR3 comprises 18 residues. The V gene end was trimmed by 1 base and the J gene end by 10 bases; junction bases not matched to a gene: 11. CDR3: CASSQGPGLAGGEPEQFF. CDR3 sequence (DNA): TGTGCCAGCAGCCAAGGACCGGGACTAGCGGGAGGAGAGCCCGAGCAGTTCTTC.

The chain uses TRBV7-3 and TRBJ2-1, with D possibly matching TRBD2 (5 bases). V gave up 4 bases and J gave up 4 bases, with 8 bases separating them. The CDR3 totals 13 residues. Germline lookup yields CDR1 SGHTA and CDR2 FQGTGA. CDR3 region: CASSSRDYNEQFF. The CDR3 DNA sequence: TGTGCCAGCAGCTCCCGGGATTACAATGAGCAGTTCTTC.

The chain combines TRBV6-5 with TRBJ2-2, with D unclear. The CDR3 is made up of 13 amino acids. The ends were cut back, 8 bases at V and 7 bases at J, with 14 bases in the middle. CDR1 and CDR2 (germline): MNHEY, SVGAGI. Here the CDR3 reads CASRPLPVGELFF. CDR3 DNA sequence: TGTGCCAGCCGTCCACTCCCGGTCGGGGAGCTGTTTTTT.

The chain recombines TRBV20-1 with TRBJ2-7; D is perhaps TRBD1 (5 bases). Germline loops: CDR1 DFQATT, CDR2 SNEGSKA (reference sequence). V was clipped by 3 bases and J by 2 bases, with 17 bases between them. CDR3 length: 15 residues. The CDR3 nucleotides are TGCAGTGCTAGTTCCAGGGCCCCGAAGCCCTACGAGCAGTACTTC. It is translated as CSASSRAPKPYEQYF.

J is TRBJ1-1 and V is TRBV28, with TRBD1 identical over 7 bases. CDR1 and CDR2 from the germline V gene are MDHEN and SYDVKM. The CDR3 spans 15 residues. V was clipped by 2 bases and J by 5 bases; unmatched bases: 8. This CDR3 is CASSLKSDRATEAFF. DNA for the CDR3: TGTGCCAGCAGTTTAAAAAGTGACAGGGCGACTGAAGCTTTCTTT. The full variable domain, in which reference TRBV28 and TRBJ1-1 provide the parts outside the CDR3, is DVKVTQSSRYLVKRTGEKVFLECVQDMDHENMFWYRQDPGLGLRLIYFSYDVKMKEKGDIPEGYSVSREKKERFSLILESASTNQTSMYLCASSLKSDRATEAFFGQGTRLTVV.

This clone was seen a few times. The chain combines TRBV4-1 with TRBJ1-1; D might be TRBD1 (5 bases). Germline V gene lookup returns CDR1 MGHRA and CDR2 YSYEKL. V gave up 2 bases and J gave up 4 bases, with 14 bases separating them. The CDR3 is 15 amino acids. The CDR3 sequence: CASSQKGILGTEAFF. The CDR3 DNA follows: TGCGCCAGCAGCCAAAAGGGGATCCTGGGCACTGAAGCTTTCTTT.

Concerning this clone: One end of the junction fails to match germline, which may point to a read error. V gene TRBV7-3 combines with J gene TRBJ1-4; tentative D call: TRBD1 (5 bases). The CDR3 covers 14 residues. The germline V gene has CDR1 SGHTA and CDR2 FQGTGA. The chain's CDR3 is CASSLTGGGEKLFF. As DNA, the CDR3 is TGTGCCAGCAGTTTAACCGGGGGAGGTGAAAAACTGTTTTTT.

The chain employs TRBV11-3 and TRBJ2-1; D unresolved. Germline CDR1 and CDR2: SGHNT and YENEEA. Trimming shortened V by 5 bases and J by 9 bases, and 11 bases separated the two germline ends. The CDR3 loop spans 12 amino acids. The CDR3 DNA is TGTGCCAGCAGCACTACTATCAGTGAGCAGTTCTTC. Its protein is CASSTTISEQFF.

J is TRBJ2-3 and V is TRBV7-3; 8 nucleotides agree with TRBD1. CDR3 length equals 13 residues. Per the germline V gene, CDR1 is SGHTA and CDR2 is FQGTGA. Trimming cost V 5 bases and J 5 bases; bases outside gene matches: 3. CDR3 residues: CASSRTGLDTQYF. DNA of the CDR3: TGTGCCAGCAGCCGGACAGGGTTAGATACGCAGTATTTT.

The V gene is TRBV5-1, the J gene TRBJ2-2; the match to TRBD2 covers 10 bases. The V segment lost 2 bases and the J segment 0 bases; nucleotides outside the gene matches: 1. The CDR3 has 16 residues. The germline CDR1 and CDR2 sequences are SGHRS and YFSETQ. The CDR3 DNA sequence: TGCGCCAGCAGCTTAGCGGGAGGGCCGAACACCGGGGAGCTGTTTTTT. Translated, it gives CASSLAGGPNTGELFF. The whole variable domain, filled in from reference TRBV5-1 and TRBJ2-2, reads KAGVTQTPRYLIKTRGQQVTLSCSPISGHRSVSWYQQTPGQGLQFLFEYFSETQRNKGNFPGRFSGRQFSNSRSEMNVSTLELGDSALYLCASSLAGGPNTGELFFGEGSRLTVL.